This TCR beta chain originates from a study of siplizumab effects on memory and regulatory T cells (dated by TCRdb to the late 2010s). For the wider study: The study examined how the anti-CD2 antibody siplizumab affects alloreactive T-cell subsets in allogeneic mixed lymphocyte reactions built from human PBMCs. General conclusions and limits of the study: Because sequences at frequencies below about 10^-5 were poorly captured, only a minor fraction of alloreactive clones could be mapped back to unstimulated subsets. Siplizumab significantly lowered the cumulative frequency of alloreactive sequences that could be traced to unstimulated CD4+ memory T cells. A naive or memory phenotype could not be assigned to roughly 75-97% of proliferating CD4+ or CD8+ clones. Among mappable alloreactive CD4+ clones, an average Treg-derived fraction of 68.8% was observed with siplizumab, compared with about 25% in control reactions. Whether proliferating Tregs from siplizumab cultures actually had suppressive function was not functionally confirmed. Unstimulated naive T cells appeared to be more diverse than memory T cells, and naive cells seemed to make a substantial contribution to the alloresponse.

In a few donor pairs, further sequencing was done on unstimulated CD8+ naive, CD4+ memory, CD8+ TEMRA, CD4+ naive and CD8+ effector memory subsets. Sorted unstimulated T cells and proliferating T cells recovered from mixed lymphocyte reactions were subjected to TCRbeta CDR3 sequencing. Fresh whole blood from 9 to 10 HLA-typed healthy donors served as the source for isolating PBMCs. The CDR1 and CDR2 encoded by the germline V gene are SGHDT and YYEEEE. At the junction V is shortened by 3 bases and J by 6 bases, with 16 bases in between. The CDR3 spans 16 residues, from the cysteine through the phenylalanine. CDR3 DNA is the only sequence kept; it has 48 bases, read in frame from the first base. Library preparation was by the immunoSEQ multiplex PCR assay. Each sample had some 94,000 TCR templates assayed by the deep sequencing platform. Genomic DNA extracted from sorted T cells was used for TCRbeta CDR3 sequencing. The published analysis was carried out like this. Clonal analysis of TCRbeta CDR3 data was done in the R programming language. Alloreactive CD4+ and CD8+ clones were identified by comparing unstimulated samples to CFSE-low samples taken after the reaction. Regulatory or non-regulatory origin was assigned to alloreactive CD4+ clones by matching of sequences to sorted unstimulated Treg and non-Treg repertoires. As stored in TCRdb, this immuneACCESS dataset retains in-frame rearrangements with V and J assigned. A fraction of the clones does not appear; measured against another copy, unresolved V genes explain less than half of the discrepancy, and the remainder lacks a known reason. Clone size and the V and J calls come from that table; the DNA yielded D and trimming. The sample table shows tens of thousands of clones, and more than 95% are seen once. The ten top clones hold 0.031% of the sample.

Comment on this clone: It has no known antigen specificity. No qualities accompany the bases; no much larger clone lies one base away.

This clonotype was sampled from a human donor in good health. Sequencing was performed on naive CD4+ T cells sorted from blood. The meaning of the sample's cell subset or site label: unstimulated naive T cells. This chain is built from TRBV5-6 and TRBJ1-6, and TRBD1 may be the D gene, going by 5 matching bases. The CDR3 reads CASSWLFGAGNSPLHF. The DNA sequence is given as TGTGCCAGCAGCTGGCTTTTTGGGGCGGGTAATTCACCCCTCCACTTT.